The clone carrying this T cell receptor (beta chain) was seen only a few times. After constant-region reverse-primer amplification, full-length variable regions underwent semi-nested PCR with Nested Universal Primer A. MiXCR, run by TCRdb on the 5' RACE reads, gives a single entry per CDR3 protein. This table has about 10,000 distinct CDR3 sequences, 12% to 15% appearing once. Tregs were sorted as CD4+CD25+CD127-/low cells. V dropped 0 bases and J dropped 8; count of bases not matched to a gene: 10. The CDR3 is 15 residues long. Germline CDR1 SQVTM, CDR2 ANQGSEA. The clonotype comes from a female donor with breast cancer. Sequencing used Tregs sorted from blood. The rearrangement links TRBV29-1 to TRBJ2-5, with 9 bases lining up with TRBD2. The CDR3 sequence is CSVEDGGRAKNTQYF. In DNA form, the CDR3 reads TGCAGCGTTGAAGATGGCGGGAGGGCCAAAAACACCCAGTACTTC.